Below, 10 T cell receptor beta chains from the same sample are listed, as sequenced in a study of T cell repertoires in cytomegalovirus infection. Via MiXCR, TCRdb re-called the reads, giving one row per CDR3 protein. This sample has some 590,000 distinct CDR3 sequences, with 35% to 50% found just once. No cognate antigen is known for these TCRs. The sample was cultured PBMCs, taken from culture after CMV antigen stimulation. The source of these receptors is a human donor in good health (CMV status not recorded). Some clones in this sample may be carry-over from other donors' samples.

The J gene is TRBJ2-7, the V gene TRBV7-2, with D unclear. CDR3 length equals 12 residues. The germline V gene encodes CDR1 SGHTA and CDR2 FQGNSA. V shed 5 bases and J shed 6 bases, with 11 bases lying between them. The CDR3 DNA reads TGTGCCAGCAGCCCCCAACTCTTCGAGCAGTACTTC. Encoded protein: CASSPQLFEQYF.

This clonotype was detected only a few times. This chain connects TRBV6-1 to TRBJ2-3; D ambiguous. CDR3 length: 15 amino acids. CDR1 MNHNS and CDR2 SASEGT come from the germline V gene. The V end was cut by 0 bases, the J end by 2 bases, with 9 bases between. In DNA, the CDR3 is TGTGCCAGCAGTGAAGCGTATGTCTACACAGATACGCAGTATTTT. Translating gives CASSEAYVYTDTQYF.

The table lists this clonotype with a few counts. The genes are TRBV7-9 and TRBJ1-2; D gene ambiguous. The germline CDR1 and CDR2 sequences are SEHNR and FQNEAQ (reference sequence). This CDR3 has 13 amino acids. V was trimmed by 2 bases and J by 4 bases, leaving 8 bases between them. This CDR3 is CASSLLKLYGYTF. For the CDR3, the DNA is TGTGCCAGCAGCTTATTAAAGCTCTATGGCTACACCTTC.

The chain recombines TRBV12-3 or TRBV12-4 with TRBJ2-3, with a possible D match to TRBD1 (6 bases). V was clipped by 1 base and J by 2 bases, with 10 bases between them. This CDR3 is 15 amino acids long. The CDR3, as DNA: TGTGCCAGCAGTTTAGGACAGGCGGCCACAGATACGCAGTATTTT. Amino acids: CASSLGQAATDTQYF.

The CDR3 region is CASSFFRDNGYTF. The CDR3 DNA follows: TGTGCCAGCAGCTTTTTCAGGGATAATGGCTACACCTTC. This chain links TRBV11-3 with TRBJ1-2; a weak D match, TRBD1 (5 bases). V was trimmed by 3 bases and J by 6 bases, leaving 11 bases between them. The length of the CDR3 is 13 residues. CDR1 and CDR2 from the germline V gene are SGHNT and YENEEA.

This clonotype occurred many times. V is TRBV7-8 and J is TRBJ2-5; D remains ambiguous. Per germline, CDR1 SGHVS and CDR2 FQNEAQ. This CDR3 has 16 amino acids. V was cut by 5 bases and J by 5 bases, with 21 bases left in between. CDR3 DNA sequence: TGTGCCAGCAGCCGCACTCTCCTACGGCTGGGGGAGACCCAGTACTTC. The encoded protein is CASSRTLLRLGETQYF.

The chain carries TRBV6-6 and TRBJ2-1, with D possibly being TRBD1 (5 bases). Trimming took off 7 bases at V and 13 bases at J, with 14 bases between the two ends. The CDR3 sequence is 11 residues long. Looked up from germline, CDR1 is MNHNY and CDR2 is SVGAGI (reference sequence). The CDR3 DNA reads TGTGCCAGCACCGTTTCAGGACAACAGTTCTTC. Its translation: CASTVSGQQFF.

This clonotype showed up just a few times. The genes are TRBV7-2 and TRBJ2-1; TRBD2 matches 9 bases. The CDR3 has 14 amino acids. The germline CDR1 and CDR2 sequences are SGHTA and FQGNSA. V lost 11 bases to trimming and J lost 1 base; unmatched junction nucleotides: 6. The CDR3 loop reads CAVSGRGSYNEQFF. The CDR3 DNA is TGTGCCGTTAGCGGGAGAGGGTCCTACAATGAGCAGTTCTTC.

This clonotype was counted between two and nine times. The CDR3 nucleotides read TGTGCCAGCAATACACCCAAGATGTTCACAGATACGCAGTATTTT. Its translation is CASNTPKMFTDTQYF. The chain uses TRBV7-6 and TRBJ2-3, with D unclear. There are 15 residues in the CDR3. V was trimmed by 7 bases and J by 2 bases, leaving 16 bases between them. Germline CDR1 SGHVS, CDR2 FNYEAQ.

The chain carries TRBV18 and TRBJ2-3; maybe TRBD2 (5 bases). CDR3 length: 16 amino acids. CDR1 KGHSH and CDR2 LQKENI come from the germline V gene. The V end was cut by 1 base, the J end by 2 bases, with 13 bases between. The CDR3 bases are TGTGCCAGCTCACCACGAGGGAGCGTATCCACAGATACGCAGTATTTT. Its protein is CASSPRGSVSTDTQYF.